This T cell receptor (beta chain) was recovered during a study of T cell responses to AZD1222 COVID-19 vaccine (dated by TCRdb to the early 2020s). Looking at the study overall: TCR sequencing covered roughly 230 trial participants: nearly 210 given two doses of AZD1222 and some 25 given two doses of MenACWY control vaccine. Trial participants were enrolled into age subgroups of 18-55, 56-69 and 70-plus years, which contained 148, 28 and 57 TCR-sequenced participants, respectively. Points the paper makes about the study in general: Participants were mostly white British, with more females than males. The authors suggested clonal diversity may have been underestimated. Vaccine-associated CD4 TCRs spanned the whole spike protein, with dominant responses in regions 160-218 and 743-854. Only a handful of AZD1222 recipients were SARS-CoV-2 seropositive at baseline, limiting conclusions about previously exposed vaccinees. The 56-69-year group was small, and its depth increase did not reach significance, likely because of low power. Because no day 14 peak-response samples were available, the repertoires could be characterized only after the peak T cell response. Reportedly, almost half of the unique spike-specific TCRs recognized epitopes lying outside the regions that are mutated in the B.1.351 and B.1.1.7 variants. After two AZD1222 doses, spike-specific TCR breadth and depth were significantly higher than at day 0 and than in MenACWY recipients.

The CDR3 regions of human TCRbeta chains were analyzed by immunosequencing. The paper's processing steps were these. TCRs in the repertoires were compared against a reference library of SARS-CoV-2-specific TCRs that had been generated with the MIRA antigen-specificity platform. Breadth was defined as the fraction of unique TCRs that were SARS-CoV-2-associated, and depth was defined as the fraction of total T cells that were SARS-CoV-2-associated. Using the MIRA data, each spike-specific TCR was mapped to the spike region that the TCR reacts to and placed in a CD4 or CD8 class. Log10-transformed breadth and depth values were compared by one-way ANOVA with Sidak's multiple comparisons tests. TCRdb carries this immuneACCESS record with in-frame sequences only. Its versions omit some clonotypes, under half of them owing to an unresolved V gene in the studies checked, with the rest unexplained. The DNA was the basis for D and trimming; V, J and clone size are from that table. This sample gives 95,000 to 110,000 clones in total; 85% to 95% of them show up just once. The leading ten clones occupy 6.2% of the sample.

V is reduced by 7 bases and J by 0 bases, leaving a spacing of 10 bases between them. For CDR1 and CDR2, the germline V gene lists SNHLY and FYNNEI. From the cysteine through the phenylalanine, the CDR3 covers 15 amino acids. This entry keeps only the CDR3 DNA: 45 bases, framed from base 1. Concerning this clone: Its cognate antigen has yet to be identified. Qualities for individual bases were not recorded, and no much larger clone is one base off.

The sample's time point label, decoded: about 28 days (+/-7) after the second vaccine dose. AZD1222 recipients given second doses at about 4 weeks or at about 12 weeks were pooled, since spike-specific TCR depth and breadth were not found to differ between the two schedules. Vaccinee samples came from UK trials COV001 and COV002, including a single-blind randomized controlled phase 2/3 trial of AZD1222 (ChAdOx1 nCoV-19) in healthy adults. For TCRbeta chain sequencing, PBMC samples were collected from trial participants at day 0 and at day 28 after the second dose. This TCR came from an adult who received the AZD1222 COVID-19 vaccine. This material consisted of peripheral blood, taken 28 days after the second AZD1222 dose. The receptor chain draws on TRBV2 and TRBJ2-6; no D segment can be confidently identified. In nucleotides, the sequence is TGTGCCAGCATGCCCATATTCTCTGGGGCCAACGTCCTGACTTTC. Protein translation: CASMPIFSGANVLTF.